What follows are 11 T cell receptor beta chains derived from one specimen sequenced in a study of T cell repertoires in cytomegalovirus infection. Via MiXCR, TCRdb re-called the reads, giving one row per CDR3 protein. There are about 700,000 distinct CDR3 sequences in the sample; about 33% occur only once, and approximately 18% lies in the top ten. These receptors are not linked to any known antigen. The sequences come from cultured PBMCs, collected from culture after CMV antigen stimulation. Receptor source: a human donor in good health (CMV status not recorded). Some clones in this sample may be carry-over from other donors' samples.

The chain combines TRBV19 with TRBJ1-6; the match to TRBD1 covers 9 bases. V trimming: 5 bases; J trimming: 7 bases; junction bases outside the gene matches: 9. CDR3 length equals 16 residues. Looked up from germline, CDR1 is LNHDA and CDR2 is SQIVND (reference sequence). This CDR3 reads CASSSTIGQGNSPLHF. CDR3 nucleotide sequence: TGTGCCAGTAGTTCAACTATAGGACAGGGGAATTCACCCCTCCACTTT.

The J gene is TRBJ2-5, the V gene TRBV5-6; D is possibly TRBD1 (6 bases). This CDR3 contains 17 residues. Germline assignment: CDR1 SGHDT and CDR2 YYEEEE. Trimming pared 1 base from V and 2 bases from J, leaving 18 bases between. The CDR3 sequence is CASSLPNRVWDQETQYF. CDR3 nucleotide sequence: TGTGCCAGCAGCTTGCCGAACAGGGTTTGGGATCAAGAGACCCAGTACTTC.

This chain links TRBV6-1 with TRBJ2-3, with 8 nucleotides matching TRBD2. Germline loops: CDR1 MNHNS, CDR2 SASEGT. V gave up 3 bases and J gave up 0 bases; unmatched junction bases: 11. The CDR3 contains 18 residues. This CDR3 is CASSDWPSGRGSTDTQYF. For the CDR3, the DNA is TGTGCCAGCAGTGATTGGCCCAGCGGGAGAGGGAGCACAGATACGCAGTATTTT.

The CDR3 spells CASSINTGTNEQFF. The CDR3 DNA follows: TGTGCCAGCAGCATAAATACCGGAACCAATGAGCAGTTCTTC. The chain carries TRBV7-9 and TRBJ2-1; D gene ambiguous. The CDR3 has 14 amino acids. CDR1 and CDR2 (germline): SEHNR, FQNEAQ (reference sequence). V lost 5 bases, J lost 6 bases, and 14 bases lay in between.

V usage is TRBV6-6 and J usage is TRBJ1-5, with D perhaps matching TRBD1 (5 bases). Germline V gene sequence: CDR1 MNHNY, CDR2 SVGAGI (reference sequence). Trimming cost V 2 bases and J 2 bases, with 10 bases left between them. There are 15 residues in the CDR3. Here the CDR3 reads CASSYQGTGNQPQHF. In DNA, the CDR3 is TGTGCCAGCAGTTACCAAGGGACCGGCAATCAGCCCCAGCATTTT.

The V call is TRBV2, the J call TRBJ1-4; D not certain. V shed 5 bases and J shed 6 bases, with 19 bases lying between them. In germline, CDR1 is SNHLY, CDR2 FYNNEI. This CDR3 is built from 16 residues. CDR3 nucleotide sequence: TGTGCCAGCAGTCGCCGGGCCGCGGGCAGCGATGAAAAACTGTTTTTT. This codes for CASSRRAAGSDEKLFF.

This clonotype was picked up a small number of times. The chain is built from TRBV12-3 or TRBV12-4 and TRBJ2-1, with D maybe TRBD1 (6 bases). CDR3 size: 14 residues. Trimming shortened V by 6 bases and J by 6 bases, and 15 bases separated the two germline ends. The CDR3 loop is CASSPYGGPNEQFF. The CDR3 DNA reads as TGTGCCAGCAGCCCCTATGGGGGCCCCAATGAGCAGTTCTTC.

This clonotype was counted at least ten times. The chain uses TRBV14 and TRBJ1-1; unclear D gene. The CDR3 is 13 residues long. V was pared by 0 bases and J by 5 bases, with 7 bases between. Germline V lookup: CDR1 SGHDN, CDR2 FVKESK. CDR3 coding DNA: TGTGCCAGCAGCCAAGATTGGGGAACTGAAGCTTTCTTT. Its translation is CASSQDWGTEAFF.

Ten or more counts support this clonotype. This chain's CDR3 is CASSPVALAGGNSETQYF. The CDR3 bases are TGTGCCAGCAGCCCAGTGGCCCTAGCGGGAGGTAACTCGGAGACCCAGTACTTC. V and J are TRBV7-2 and TRBJ2-5; 11 nucleotides line up with TRBD2. This CDR3 comprises 18 residues. Per germline, CDR1 SGHTA and CDR2 FQGNSA. V lost 5 bases to trimming and J lost 5 bases; unmatched junction nucleotides: 16.

This chain uses TRBV7-8 with TRBJ2-3; 14 positions agree with TRBD2. This CDR3 comprises 17 residues. With V trimmed by 5 bases and J by 7 bases, 11 bases remained unmatched. The germline V gene has CDR1 SGHVS and CDR2 FQNEAQ. The CDR3 nucleotides are TGTGCCAGCAGCCTCATTTGGACTAGCGGGGGGACCCATACGCAGTATTTT. Protein: CASSLIWTSGGTHTQYF.

The rearrangement links TRBV20-1 to TRBJ1-2; D uncertain. Germline CDR1 and CDR2: DFQATT and SNEGSKA (reference sequence). The CDR3 spans 13 residues. CDR3 in amino acids: CRVSRELGYGYTF. In DNA form, the CDR3 reads TGCAGGGTCTCGCGGGAACTGGGCTATGGCTACACCTTC.